These 6 T cell receptor beta chains came from one sample sequenced in a study of blood T cell repertoires in COVID-19. TCRdb's table, derived via immunoSEQ multiplex PCR, lists solely in-frame clones and lacks some. The data hold approximately 130,000 clones, with more than 80% observed a single time. The sample taken for sequencing was peripheral blood. Receptors were obtained from a human donor in a cohort sampled during active COVID-19.

The chain combines TRBV29-1 with TRBJ2-1, with D maybe TRBD1 (6 bases). Germline CDR1 and CDR2: SQVTM and ANQGSEA. V was trimmed by 0 bases and J by 13 bases, leaving 16 bases between them. The CDR3 runs to 13 residues. The CDR3 loop reads CSVEDGVKGGQFF. CDR3 nucleotides: TGCAGCGTTGAAGATGGGGTTAAAGGGGGACAGTTCTTC.

As for this clone: The sample contains more than one DNA sequence encoding this CDR3. The V call is TRBV7-2, the J call TRBJ2-5; maybe TRBD2 (6 bases). Trimming pared 1 base from V and 5 bases from J, leaving 11 bases between. In germline, CDR1 is SGHTA, CDR2 FQGNSA. This CDR3 has 14 residues. CDR3 DNA: TGTGCCAGCAGCTTAGTGGGAGGTCTGGAGACCCAGTACTTC. This codes for CASSLVGGLETQYF.

A single count supports this clone. V gene TRBV7-4 combines with J gene TRBJ1-3; D is undetermined. V lost 5 bases and J 1 base, leaving 21 bases between the germline ends. Germline V gives CDR1 SGHVT, CDR2 SQSDAQ. The CDR3 has 18 amino acids. CDR3 protein: CASSTGRQTSLSGNTIYF. The CDR3 DNA sequence: TGTGCCAGCAGCACGGGCAGGCAGACTAGCCTATCTGGAAACACCATATATTTT.

This rearrangement joins TRBV6-2 or TRBV6-3 to TRBJ1-2; the match to TRBD1 covers 7 bases. The germline CDR1 and CDR2 sequences are MNHEY and SVGEGT. The CDR3 has 13 amino acids. V dropped 2 bases and J dropped 8; count of bases not matched to a gene: 5. The DNA of the CDR3 is TGTGCCAGCAGTTACGAGGGGGCTCGGGGCTACACCTTC. It codes for CASSYEGARGYTF.

In its sample, this clone was seen once. This sequence joins TRBV7-2 and TRBJ2-5, with 10 bases that match TRBD1. The CDR3 length is 16 residues. Germline V gene lookup returns CDR1 SGHTA and CDR2 FQGNSA. The junction had 6 bases not matched to a gene; V was cut back by 1 base and J by 4 bases. The CDR3 coding sequence is TGTGCCAGCAGCTTAGAGGACAGGGGGGAAGGAGAGACCCAGTACTTC. Residues: CASSLEDRGEGETQYF.

This chain connects TRBV18 to TRBJ2-5, with 10 bases matching TRBD2. This CDR3 is built from 15 residues. CDR1 and CDR2 (germline): KGHSH, LQKENI. The V segment lost 6 bases and the J segment 4 bases; nucleotides outside the gene matches: 8. CDR3 sequence reads: CASSQGSGRPETQYF. CDR3 nucleotides: TGTGCCAGCTCCCAGGGTAGCGGGAGGCCAGAGACCCAGTACTTC.